These T cell receptor beta chains were read from a single sample in a study of cytomegalovirus exposure and HLA in healthy donors. TCRdb's copy holds only in-frame clones and misses some; the assay was immunoSEQ multiplex PCR. The table records some 110,000 clones, roughly 82% of them present only once. Sequences were obtained from PBMCs. The receptors here all came from a man younger than 35 in good health and CMV-seronegative. CDR3s include the opening cysteine and the closing phenylalanine or tryptophan. A D gene is named only where the DNA matches it firmly. Not all rows give a size; the values are once, few, many and, for expanded clones, a class.

d_call	v_call	j_call	clone_size	cdr3_nt	cdr3_aa
-	TRBV2	TRBJ2-4	-	TGTGCCAGCAGTGGAGTAGCGAGCTACCAGTACTTC	CASSGVASYQYF
-	TRBV2	TRBJ2-7	-	TGTGCCAGCAGTGATCCGGGAGCAGGAGAGCAGTACTTC	CASSDPGAGEQYF
-	TRBV18	TRBJ1-5	-	TGTGCCAGCTCACCACGGCCAGCCGGGGTTCTCACTCAGCCCCAGCATTTT	CASSPRPAGVLTQPQHF
TRBD1	TRBV7-9	TRBJ2-3	-	TGTGCCAGCAGCCCAAGGACAGGGGTAGGCGATACGCAGTATTTT	CASSPRTGVGDTQYF
TRBD1	TRBV15	TRBJ1-1	-	TGTGCCACCAGCAACCGGGACAGGGGGTCCGAAGCTTTCTTT	CATSNRDRGSEAFF
-	TRBV29-1	TRBJ2-1	-	TGCAGCGTTGAGGAGGACGCGGGACTTTACAATGAGCAGTTCTTC	CSVEEDAGLYNEQFF
-	TRBV9	TRBJ1-4	-	TGTGCCAGCAGCGTTACTGCGGGTCGTGAAAAACTGTTTTTT	CASSVTAGREKLFF
TRBD2	TRBV29-1	TRBJ2-5	-	TGCAGCGCTCTGGCGGGGACTAGCGGGAGCAAGGGGGAGACCCAGTACTTC	CSALAGTSGSKGETQYF
TRBD1	TRBV5-1	TRBJ1-1	-	TGCGCCAGCAGCTTGTTGGGACAGGGTAATGCTGAAGCTTTCTTT	CASSLLGQGNAEAFF
-	TRBV27	TRBJ1-5	-	TGTGCCAGCAGCCTCAGGGGATGGGAGCAGCCCCAGCATTTT	CASSLRGWEQPQHF
-	TRBV5-6	TRBJ2-5	-	TGTGCCAGCAGCTTGGGCGACAGCCGGAGGACCCAGTACTTC	CASSLGDSRRTQYF
TRBD1	TRBV7-9	TRBJ1-2	-	TGTGCCAGCAGCTCGTGGACGGGGACAGGGAGGACCTATGGCTACACCTTC	CASSSWTGTGRTYGYTF
-	TRBV11-1	TRBJ2-2	-	TGTGCCAGCAGCCTATACACCGGGGAGCTGTTTTTT	CASSLYTGELFF
-	TRBV4-1	TRBJ2-7	-	TGCGCCAGCAGCCACGAAGACGGAGCCTACGAGCAGTACTTC	CASSHEDGAYEQYF
TRBD1	TRBV11-3	TRBJ2-5	once	TGTGCCAGCAGCTCGACAGGGGGCCTTCGGGAGACCCAGTACTTC	CASSSTGGLRETQYF
TRBD1	TRBV19	TRBJ2-5	-	TGTGCCAGTGGGACAGGCGACAACCAAGAGACCCAGTACTTC	CASGTGDNQETQYF
-	TRBV15	TRBJ1-6	few	TGTGCCACCAGCAGAGATCCTGACACGCCCAGCTCCTATAATTCACCCCTCCACTTT	CATSRDPDTPSSYNSPLHF
-	TRBV5-8	TRBJ1-1	-	TGTGCCAGCAGCTTGGTTTCTCCTGAAGCTTTCTTT	CASSLVSPEAFF
TRBD2	TRBV5-5	TRBJ2-5	-	TGTGCCAGCAGCTCATCTAGCGGGGGCCCCCAAGAGACCCAGTACTTC	CASSSSSGGPQETQYF
-	TRBV10-1	TRBJ1-3	medium-sized	TGCGCCAGCAGGGGGGGGAGCTCTGGAAACACCATATATTTT	CASRGGSSGNTIYF
-	TRBV27	TRBJ1-4	-	TGTGCCAGCACCTCACATGCCCAGGTGTCAACTAATGAAAAACTGTTTTTT	CASTSHAQVSTNEKLFF
-	TRBV5-6	TRBJ1-2	-	TGTGCCAGCAGCTTGGAGGACTATAACTATGGCTACACCTTC	CASSLEDYNYGYTF
TRBD2	TRBV18	TRBJ2-2	-	TGTGCCAGCTCACGTAGCGGGTTGAACACCGGGGAGCTGTTTTTT	CASSRSGLNTGELFF
TRBD2	TRBV27	TRBJ2-5	-	TGTGCCAGCAGTACGGGACTAGCGGCCTGGGGAGAGACCCAGTACTTC	CASSTGLAAWGETQYF
TRBD1	TRBV5-6	TRBJ2-7	few	TGTGCCAGCAGCTTGGGTGGGACAGGGGGCTACGAGCAGTACTTC	CASSLGGTGGYEQYF
-	TRBV10-3	TRBJ2-7	-	TGTGCCATCAGTGAGTCTCTTTCCGAGCAGTACTTC	CAISESLSEQYF
-	TRBV9	TRBJ1-1	few	TGTGCCAGCAGCAGGGAGGGGAACACTGAAGCTTTCTTT	CASSREGNTEAFF
TRBD2	TRBV7-6	TRBJ2-3	-	TGTGCCAGCAGCCCAGGGGCCGGCGGGAGGGTGACAGATACGCAGTATTTT	CASSPGAGGRVTDTQYF
TRBD1	TRBV6-5	TRBJ1-3	-	TGTGCCAGCAGTGATACAGGGGGCGGAAACACCATATATTTT	CASSDTGGGNTIYF
TRBD2	TRBV11-3	TRBJ2-3	-	TGTGCCCGGACCCGATCTTCCGGGACTAGCGGTGGCACAGATACGCAGTATTTT	CARTRSSGTSGGTDTQYF
TRBD1	TRBV11-2	TRBJ1-2	-	TGTGCCAGCAGCCGCGGTGACAACAGGGGATTGGATGGCTACACCTTC	CASSRGDNRGLDGYTF
-	TRBV12-2	TRBJ2-7	-	TGTGCAAGTCGCCCCGGGGGGGGACCGGGGGGTCGCGAGCAGTACTTC	CASRPGGGPGGREQYF
-	TRBV6-1	TRBJ2-1	-	TGTGCCAGCAGTGAAATGGGCGGGGTATACAATGAGCAGTTCTTC	CASSEMGGVYNEQFF
-	TRBV2	TRBJ2-7	few	TGTGCCAGCAGTGAAACGGGTCCCCCCTCCTACGAGCAGTACTTC	CASSETGPPSYEQYF
TRBD1	TRBV7-9	TRBJ1-1	few	TGTGCCAGCACCCCGGACAGGGCGGTAGCTTTCTTT	CASTPDRAVAFF
-	TRBV5-1	TRBJ1-1	-	TGCGCCAGCAGTCTAACAGGCCTAACTGAAGCTTTCTTT	CASSLTGLTEAFF
-	TRBV6-5	TRBJ1-4	-	TGTGCCAGCAGTTACGGGGGCTTAGACGATGAAAAACTGTTTTTT	CASSYGGLDDEKLFF
TRBD1	TRBV6-1	TRBJ2-7	-	TGTGCCAGCAGTCAAGCACATGGGACAGGGGGCCGCTACGAGCAGTACTTC	CASSQAHGTGGRYEQYF
-	TRBV7-9	TRBJ2-7	-	TGTGCCAGCAGCTTCCAGGGGAGCTCCTACGAGCAGTACTTC	CASSFQGSSYEQYF
TRBD1	TRBV7-9	TRBJ1-2	-	TGTGCCAGCAGCTTAGATCGGGACAGGTCGTATGGCTACACCTTC	CASSLDRDRSYGYTF
-	TRBV19	TRBJ2-3	-	TGTGCCAGTAGTACAACCCGGGACACAGATACGCAGTATTTT	CASSTTRDTDTQYF
-	TRBV14	TRBJ2-7	-	TGTGCCAGCAGCCAAGACTCAGTGTACGAGCAGTACTTC	CASSQDSVYEQYF
TRBD1	TRBV6-1	TRBJ1-4	-	TGTGCCAGCGTAGTCTGGACAGGGGGTAATGAAAAACTGTTTTTT	CASVVWTGGNEKLFF
TRBD1	TRBV6-1	TRBJ1-6	-	TGTGCCAGCAGAGACAGGGAAGGTTATTCACCCCTCCACTTT	CASRDREGYSPLHF
-	TRBV30	TRBJ1-4	-	TGTGCCTGGAGTCGGGGGGTTGGCGAAAAACTGTTTTTT	CAWSRGVGEKLFF
TRBD1	TRBV30	TRBJ1-4	-	TGTGCCTGGGGGCTTGGACAGGGAATAACTAATGAAAAACTGTTTTTT	CAWGLGQGITNEKLFF
TRBD1	TRBV18	TRBJ1-1	-	TGTGCCAGCTCACCAATCGACAGGGTTAGCACTGAAGCTTTCTTT	CASSPIDRVSTEAFF
TRBD1	TRBV19	TRBJ2-7	-	TGTGCCAGTAGAAACCGGGACAGCTACGAGCAGTACTTC	CASRNRDSYEQYF
-	TRBV4-1	TRBJ2-1	-	TGCGCCAGCAGCCAGCCCCTGGAGGGCCCTATAACTGAGCAGTTCTTC	CASSQPLEGPITEQFF
-	TRBV5-8	TRBJ1-5	-	TGTGCCAGCAGTCCCGGCCGGGGGGGCGGTCAGCCCCAGCATTTT	CASSPGRGGGQPQHF
-	TRBV13	TRBJ1-2	-	TGTGCCAGCAGCTTAGGGCACCCTGAGGATTATGGCTACACCTTC	CASSLGHPEDYGYTF
TRBD1	TRBV7-7	TRBJ2-5	-	TGTGCTAGCAGCTTAGGGACAGGGAACCAAGAGACCCAGTACTTC	CASSLGTGNQETQYF
-	TRBV5-8	TRBJ2-4	-	TGTGCCAGCAGCGCCGCGGAGGGGGCGGCCAAAAACATTCAGTACTTC	CASSAAEGAAKNIQYF
-	TRBV6-1	TRBJ1-2	-	TGTGCCAGCAGTGAAGCAGAACGACGGACAAGAAGGGGCTACACCTTC	CASSEAERRTRRGYTF